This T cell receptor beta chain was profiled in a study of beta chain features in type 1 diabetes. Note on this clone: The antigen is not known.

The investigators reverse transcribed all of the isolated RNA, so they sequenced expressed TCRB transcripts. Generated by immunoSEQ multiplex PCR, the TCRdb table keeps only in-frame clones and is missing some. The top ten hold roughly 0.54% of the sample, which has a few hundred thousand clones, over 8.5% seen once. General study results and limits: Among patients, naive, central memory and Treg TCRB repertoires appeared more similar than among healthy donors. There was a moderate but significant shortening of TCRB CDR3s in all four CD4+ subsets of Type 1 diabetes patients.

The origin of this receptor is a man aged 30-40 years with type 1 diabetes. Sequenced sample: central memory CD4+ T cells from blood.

The CDR3 DNA sequence: TGTGCCATCAGTGAGTTCGAAAATAGCAATCAGCCCCAGCATTTT. Encoded protein: CAISEFENSNQPQHF. The V gene is TRBV10-3, the J gene TRBJ1-5; no definite D call. Germline CDR1 ENHRY, CDR2 SYGVKD. Trimming pared 1 base from V and 0 bases from J, leaving 7 bases between. The CDR3 covers 15 residues.